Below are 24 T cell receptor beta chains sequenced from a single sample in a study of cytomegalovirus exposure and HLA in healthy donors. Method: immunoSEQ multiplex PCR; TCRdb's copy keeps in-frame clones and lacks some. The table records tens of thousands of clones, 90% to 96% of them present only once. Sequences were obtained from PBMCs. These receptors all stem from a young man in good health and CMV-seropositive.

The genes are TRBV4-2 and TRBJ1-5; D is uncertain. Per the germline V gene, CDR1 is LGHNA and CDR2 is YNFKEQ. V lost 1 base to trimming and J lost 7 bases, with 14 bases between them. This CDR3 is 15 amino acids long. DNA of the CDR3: TGTGCCAGCAGCCAAGTGGATCTTTCGGGGCAGCCCCAGCATTTT. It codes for CASSQVDLSGQPQHF.

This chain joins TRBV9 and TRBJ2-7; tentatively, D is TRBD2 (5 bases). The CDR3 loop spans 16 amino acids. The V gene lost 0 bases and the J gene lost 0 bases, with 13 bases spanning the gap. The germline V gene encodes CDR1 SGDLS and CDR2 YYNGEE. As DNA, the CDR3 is TGTGCCAGCAGCGTAGATAGCGCCACGTTCTCCTACGAGCAGTACTTC. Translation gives CASSVDSATFSYEQYF.

This CDR3 is CASSLTGLIADTQYF. The CDR3 DNA sequence: TGTGCCAGCAGCTTAACAGGGTTAATCGCAGATACGCAGTATTTT. The chain is built from TRBV7-9 and TRBJ2-3, with D maybe TRBD1 (6 bases). V lost 2 bases and J lost 4, with 13 bases in between. The CDR3 contains 15 residues. Germline CDR1 reads SEHNR; CDR2 reads FQNEAQ (reference sequence).

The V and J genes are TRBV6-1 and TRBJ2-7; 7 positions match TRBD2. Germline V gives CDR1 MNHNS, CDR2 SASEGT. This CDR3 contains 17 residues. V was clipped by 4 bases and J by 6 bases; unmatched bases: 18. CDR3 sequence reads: CASSAMTVTSYGGEQYF. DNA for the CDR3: TGTGCCAGCAGTGCCATGACAGTGACTAGCTATGGGGGCGAGCAGTACTTC.

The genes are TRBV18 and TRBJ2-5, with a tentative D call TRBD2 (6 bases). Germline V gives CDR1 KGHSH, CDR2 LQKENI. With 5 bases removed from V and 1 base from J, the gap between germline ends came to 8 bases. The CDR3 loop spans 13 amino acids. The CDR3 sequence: CASSFGGQETQYF. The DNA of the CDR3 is TGTGCCAGCTCATTCGGGGGCCAAGAGACCCAGTACTTC.

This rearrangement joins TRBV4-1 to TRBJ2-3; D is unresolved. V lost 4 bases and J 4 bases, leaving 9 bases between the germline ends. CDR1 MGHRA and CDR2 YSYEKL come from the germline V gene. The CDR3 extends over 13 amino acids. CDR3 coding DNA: TGCGCCAGCAGCCCCACTCCCGCAGATACGCAGTATTTT. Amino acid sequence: CASSPTPADTQYF.

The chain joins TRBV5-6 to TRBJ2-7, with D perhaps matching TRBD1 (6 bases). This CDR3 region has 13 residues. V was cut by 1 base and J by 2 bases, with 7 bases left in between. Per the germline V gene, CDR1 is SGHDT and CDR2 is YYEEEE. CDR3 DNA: TGTGCCAGCAGCTTGACAGGGACCTACGAGCAGTACTTC. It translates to CASSLTGTYEQYF. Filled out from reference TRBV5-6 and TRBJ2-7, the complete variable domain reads DAGVTQSPTHLIKTRGQQVTLRCSPKSGHDTVSWYQQALGQGPQFIFQYYEEEERQRGNFPDRFSGHQFPNYSSELNVNALLLGDSALYLCASSLTGTYEQYFGPGTRLTVT.

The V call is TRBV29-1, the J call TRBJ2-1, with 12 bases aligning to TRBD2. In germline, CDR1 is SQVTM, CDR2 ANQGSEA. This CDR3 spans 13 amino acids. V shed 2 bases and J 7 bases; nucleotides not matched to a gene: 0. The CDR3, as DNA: TGCAGCGTTGAAACTAGCGGGAGGAATGAGCAGTTCTTC. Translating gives CSVETSGRNEQFF.

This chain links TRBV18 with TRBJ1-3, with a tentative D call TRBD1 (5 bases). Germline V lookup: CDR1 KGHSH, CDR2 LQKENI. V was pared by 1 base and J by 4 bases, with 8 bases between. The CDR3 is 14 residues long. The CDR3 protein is CASSPQGPGNTIYF. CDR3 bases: TGTGCCAGCTCACCACAGGGGCCCGGAAACACCATATATTTT.

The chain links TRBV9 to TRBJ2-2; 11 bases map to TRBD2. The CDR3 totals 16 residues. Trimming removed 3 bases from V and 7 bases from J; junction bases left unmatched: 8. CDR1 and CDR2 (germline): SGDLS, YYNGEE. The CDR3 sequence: CASSAGLAGLGGELFF. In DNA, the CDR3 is TGTGCCAGCAGCGCCGGACTAGCGGGTCTTGGCGGGGAGCTGTTTTTT.

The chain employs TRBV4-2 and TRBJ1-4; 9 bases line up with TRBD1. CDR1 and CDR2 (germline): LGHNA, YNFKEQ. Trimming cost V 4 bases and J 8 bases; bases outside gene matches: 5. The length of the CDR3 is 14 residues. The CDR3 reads CASSRTGGDEKLFF. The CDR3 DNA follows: TGTGCCAGCAGCCGAACAGGGGGCGACGAAAAACTGTTTTTT.

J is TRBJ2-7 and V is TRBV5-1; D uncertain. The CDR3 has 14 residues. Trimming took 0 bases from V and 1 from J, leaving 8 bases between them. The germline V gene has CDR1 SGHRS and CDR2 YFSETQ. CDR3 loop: CASSLVGSSYEQYF. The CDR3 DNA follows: TGCGCCAGCAGCTTGGTTGGCAGTTCCTACGAGCAGTACTTC.

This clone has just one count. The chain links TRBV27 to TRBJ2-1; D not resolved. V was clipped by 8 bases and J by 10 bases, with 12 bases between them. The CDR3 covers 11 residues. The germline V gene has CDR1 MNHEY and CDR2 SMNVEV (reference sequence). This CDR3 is CASARLQEQFF. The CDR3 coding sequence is TGTGCCAGCGCCCGATTGCAGGAGCAGTTCTTC.

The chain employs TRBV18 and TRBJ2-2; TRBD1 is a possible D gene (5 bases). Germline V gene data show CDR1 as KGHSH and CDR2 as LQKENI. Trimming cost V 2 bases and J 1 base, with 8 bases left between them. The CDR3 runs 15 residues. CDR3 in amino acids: CASSPGAMNTGELFF. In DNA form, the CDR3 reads TGTGCCAGCTCACCAGGGGCCATGAACACCGGGGAGCTGTTTTTT. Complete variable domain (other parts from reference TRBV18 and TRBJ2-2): NAGVMQNPRHLVRRRGQEARLRCSPMKGHSHVYWYRQLPEEGLKFMVYLQKENIIDESGMPKERFSAEFPKEGPSILRIQQVVRGDSAAYFCASSPGAMNTGELFFGEGSRLTVL.

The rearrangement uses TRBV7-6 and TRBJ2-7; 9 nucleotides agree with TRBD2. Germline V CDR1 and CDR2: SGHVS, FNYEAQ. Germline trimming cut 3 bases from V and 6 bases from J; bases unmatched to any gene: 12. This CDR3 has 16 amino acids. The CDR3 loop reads CASSLTVAGEDREQYF. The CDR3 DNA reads TGTGCCAGCAGCTTGACAGTAGCGGGAGAAGATCGCGAGCAGTACTTC. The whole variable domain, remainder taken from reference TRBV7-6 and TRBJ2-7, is GAGVSQSPRYKVTKRGQDVALRCDPISGHVSLYWYRQALGQGPEFLTYFNYEAQQDKSGLPNDRFSAERPEGSISTLTIQRTEQRDSAMYRCASSLTVAGEDREQYFGPGTRLTVT.

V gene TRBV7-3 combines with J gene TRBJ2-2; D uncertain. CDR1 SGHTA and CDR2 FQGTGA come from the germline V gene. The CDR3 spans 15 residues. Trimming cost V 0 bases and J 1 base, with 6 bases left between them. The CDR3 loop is CASSLTTGNTGELFF. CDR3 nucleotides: TGTGCCAGCAGCTTAACAACCGGGAACACCGGGGAGCTGTTTTTT.

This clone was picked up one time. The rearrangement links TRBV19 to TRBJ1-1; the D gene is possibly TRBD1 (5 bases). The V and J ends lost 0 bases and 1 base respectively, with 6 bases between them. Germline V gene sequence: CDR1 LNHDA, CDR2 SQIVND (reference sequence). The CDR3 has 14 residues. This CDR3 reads CASSIDGQNTEAFF. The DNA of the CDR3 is TGTGCCAGTAGTATAGACGGACAGAACACTGAAGCTTTCTTT.

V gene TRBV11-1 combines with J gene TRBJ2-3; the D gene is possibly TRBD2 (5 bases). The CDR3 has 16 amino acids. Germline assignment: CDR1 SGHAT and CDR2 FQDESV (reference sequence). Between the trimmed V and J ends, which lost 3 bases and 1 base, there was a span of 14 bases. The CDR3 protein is CASSFTSDSGTDTQYF. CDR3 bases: TGTGCCAGCAGCTTTACATCGGACTCGGGCACAGATACGCAGTATTTT.

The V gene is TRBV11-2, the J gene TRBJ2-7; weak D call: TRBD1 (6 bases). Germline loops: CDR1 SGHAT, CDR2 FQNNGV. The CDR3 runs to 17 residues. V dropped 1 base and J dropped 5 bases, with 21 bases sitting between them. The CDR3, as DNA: TGTGCCAGCAGCTTAGTGTACCCGACAGGTGCCCCCCACGAGCAGTACTTC. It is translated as CASSLVYPTGAPHEQYF.

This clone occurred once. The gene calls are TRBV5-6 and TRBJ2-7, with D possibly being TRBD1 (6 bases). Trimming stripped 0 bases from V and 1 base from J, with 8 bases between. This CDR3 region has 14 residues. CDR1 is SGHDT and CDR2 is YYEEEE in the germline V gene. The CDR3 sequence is CASSLDRDSYEQYF. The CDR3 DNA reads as TGTGCCAGCAGCTTGGACAGGGATTCCTACGAGCAGTACTTC.

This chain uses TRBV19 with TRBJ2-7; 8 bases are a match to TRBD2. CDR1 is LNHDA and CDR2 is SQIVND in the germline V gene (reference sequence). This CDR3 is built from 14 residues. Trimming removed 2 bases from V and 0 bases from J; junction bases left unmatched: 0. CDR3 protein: CASSITSGSYEQYF. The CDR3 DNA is TGTGCCAGTAGTATAACTAGCGGCTCCTACGAGCAGTACTTC.

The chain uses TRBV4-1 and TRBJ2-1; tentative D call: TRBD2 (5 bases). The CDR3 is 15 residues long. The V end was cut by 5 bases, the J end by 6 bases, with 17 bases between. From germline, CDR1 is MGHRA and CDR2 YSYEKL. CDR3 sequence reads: CASSATSIAGNEQFF. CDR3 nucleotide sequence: TGCGCCAGCAGCGCCACTTCTATCGCGGGCAATGAGCAGTTCTTC.

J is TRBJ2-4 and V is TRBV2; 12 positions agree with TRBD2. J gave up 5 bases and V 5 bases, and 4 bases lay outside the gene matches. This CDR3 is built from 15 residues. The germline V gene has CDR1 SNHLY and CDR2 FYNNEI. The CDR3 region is CASSLAGGPENIQYF. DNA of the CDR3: TGTGCCAGCAGTCTAGCGGGAGGGCCCGAAAACATTCAGTACTTC.

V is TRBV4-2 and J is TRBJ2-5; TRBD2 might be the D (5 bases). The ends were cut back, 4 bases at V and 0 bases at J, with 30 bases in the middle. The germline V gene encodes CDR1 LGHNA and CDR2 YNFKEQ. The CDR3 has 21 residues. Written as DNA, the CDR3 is TGTGCCAGCAGCCCTCTGACGGGGTATATAGGAATAGCGACATACCAAGAGACCCAGTACTTC. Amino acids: CASSPLTGYIGIATYQETQYF.